A single sample gave rise to the 10 T cell receptor beta chains below, sequenced in a study of PD-1 blockade in classical Hodgkin lymphoma. Assay used: immunoSEQ multiplex PCR; TCRdb lists only in-frame clones, some missing. Among around 6,700 clones listed, more than 65% were seen once. Following autologous stem cell transplantation, relapse occurred in every patient, and exposure to brentuximab vedotin varied. Magnetic negative selection served to purify CD4+ T cells out of PBMCs that had been thawed. Sequenced here: CD4+ T cells from blood, sampled at baseline. The receptors originated from a human donor with classical Hodgkin lymphoma.

V usage is TRBV19 and J usage is TRBJ2-3; possible D gene TRBD2, 5 bases. Germline CDR1 is LNHDA and CDR2 is SQIVND (reference sequence). The V and J ends lost 11 bases and 8 bases respectively, with 8 bases between them. The length of the CDR3 is 9 residues. CDR3: CALRGTQYF. CDR3 DNA: TGTGCCCTACGGGGTACGCAGTATTTT. The full variable domain, in which reference TRBV19 and TRBJ2-3 provide the parts outside the CDR3, is DGGITQSPKYLFRKEGQNVTLSCEQNLNHDAMYWYRQDPGQGLRLIYYSQIVNDFQKGDIAEGYSVSREKKESFPLTVTSAQKNPTAFYLCALRGTQYFGPGTRLTVL.

This sequence joins TRBV6-5 and TRBJ1-4; D gene unclear. In germline, CDR1 is MNHEY, CDR2 SVGAGI. Trimming stripped 6 bases from V and 0 bases from J, with 11 bases between. The CDR3 has 15 amino acids. The CDR3 is CASSHDGATNEKLFF. As DNA, the CDR3 is TGTGCCAGCAGCCACGACGGTGCAACTAATGAAAAACTGTTTTTT.

The V gene is TRBV28, the J gene TRBJ1-2; D is perhaps TRBD1 (5 bases). The germline V and J ends were trimmed by 5 bases and 4 bases, with 8 bases remaining between them. Germline V gene data show CDR1 as MDHEN and CDR2 as SYDVKM. The CDR3 spans 12 residues. The CDR3 reads CASSRQGYGYTF. CDR3 sequence (DNA): TGTGCCAGCAGTCGTCAGGGCTATGGCTACACCTTC.

This clone is a singleton in its sample. V and J are TRBV2 and TRBJ1-5; 7 nucleotides align to TRBD1. Trimming cost V 7 bases and J 4 bases; bases outside gene matches: 7. This CDR3 region has 14 residues. Germline CDR1 reads SNHLY; CDR2 reads FYNNEI. Here the CDR3 DNA reads TGTGCCAGCATTAGCCAGGGGGGAAATCAGCCCCAGCATTTT. This sequence encodes CASISQGGNQPQHF.

This clone showed up just a few times. The V gene is TRBV7-2, the J gene TRBJ2-1, with 12 bases identical to TRBD2. Per the germline V gene, CDR1 is SGHTA and CDR2 is FQGNSA. The CDR3 has 13 amino acids. V dropped 4 bases and J dropped 10; count of bases not matched to a gene: 2. The CDR3 loop reads CASSSGLAGEQFF. The CDR3 nucleotides read TGTGCCAGCAGCTCCGGACTAGCGGGAGAGCAGTTCTTC.

The V gene is TRBV7-2, the J gene TRBJ2-4; D is unclear. The germline V and J ends were trimmed by 6 bases and 1 base, with 10 bases remaining between them. CDR1 and CDR2 (germline): SGHTA, FQGNSA. The CDR3 contains 14 residues. In nucleotides, the CDR3 is TGTGCCAGCAGTTATGATCTGGCCAAAAACATTCAGTACTTC. Protein product: CASSYDLAKNIQYF.

A single count supports this clone. The CDR3 DNA reads as TGCGCCAGCAGCCAAGAGAGGGGGCGGGAGACCCAGTACTTC. Protein product: CASSQERGRETQYF. The chain carries TRBV4-1 and TRBJ2-5, with 7 bases aligning to TRBD1. The trim removed 0 bases at V and 5 bases at J, leaving 3 bases unmatched. CDR1 is MGHRA, CDR2 YSYEKL, per germline. This CDR3 has 14 residues.

This sequence joins TRBV5-4 and TRBJ1-2; D ambiguous. Germline V gene data show CDR1 as SGHNT and CDR2 as YYREEE (reference sequence). The CDR3 loop spans 15 amino acids. The V end lost 0 bases, the J end lost 8 bases, and 17 bases lay between the germline ends. CDR3 sequence reads: CASSLVFGGKAGYTF. The CDR3 DNA reads as TGTGCCAGCAGCTTGGTTTTTGGAGGAAAGGCAGGCTACACCTTC. Complete variable domain (other parts from reference TRBV5-4 and TRBJ1-2): ETGVTQSPTHLIKTRGQQVTLRCSSQSGHNTVSWYQQALGQGPQFIFQYYREEENGRGNFPPRFSGLQFPNYSSELNVNALELDDSALYLCASSLVFGGKAGYTFGSGTRLTVV.

J is TRBJ2-5 and V is TRBV4-1; 9 bases are shared with TRBD2. V gave up 5 bases and J gave up 4 bases; unmatched junction bases: 2. Germline V gene lookup returns CDR1 MGHRA and CDR2 YSYEKL. This CDR3 has 13 amino acids. The CDR3 spells CASSDSGRETQYF. The CDR3 DNA reads TGCGCCAGCAGCGATAGCGGGAGAGAGACCCAGTACTTC.

The J gene is TRBJ2-4, the V gene TRBV19; either TRBD1 or TRBD2 may fit D (6 bases each). This CDR3 region has 18 residues. Germline assignment: CDR1 LNHDA and CDR2 SQIVND (reference sequence). The V end was cut by 0 bases, the J end by 4 bases, with 19 bases between. The CDR3 is CASSIEGFWGALKNIQYF. For the CDR3, the DNA is TGTGCCAGTAGTATAGAGGGCTTTTGGGGGGCTCTTAAAAACATTCAGTACTTC.